Listed below are T cell receptor beta chains from one sample, sequenced in a study of beta chain features in type 1 diabetes. Method: immunoSEQ multiplex PCR; TCRdb's copy keeps in-frame clones and lacks some. The table records 350,000 or so clones, around a fifth of them present only once. What was sequenced was naive CD4+ T cells from blood. The receptors shown here come from a woman aged 18-29 years in good health. Each CDR3 is given with its conserved first and last residue. D genes are given only for firm matches. Not every row has a clone size; where given, it reads once, few, many or a size class.

NA	TRBV14	TRBJ2-7	NA	CASSQGQRSNEQYF	TGTGCCAGCAGCCAGGGACAACGGTCCAACGAGCAGTACTTC
TRBD1	TRBV7-9	TRBJ2-6	NA	CASSRDSPSGANVLTF	TGTGCCAGCAGCCGGGACAGTCCCTCTGGGGCCAACGTCCTGACTTTC
NA	TRBV15	TRBJ1-3	few	CATSRGDNSGNTIYF	TGTGCCACCAGCAGAGGAGACAACTCTGGAAACACCATATATTTT
NA	TRBV30	TRBJ2-7	NA	CAWSPVRRKSSYEQYF	TGTGCCTGGAGTCCCGTTCGGAGAAAGAGCTCCTACGAGCAGTACTTC
TRBD2	TRBV11-2	TRBJ2-7	few	CASSPDRTSREQYF	TGTGCCAGCAGCCCAGATCGGACTAGTCGAGAGCAGTACTTC
NA	TRBV11-3	TRBJ2-2	NA	CASSIGGVATGELFF	TGTGCCAGCAGTATAGGAGGGGTTGCCACCGGGGAGCTGTTTTTT
NA	TRBV5-1	TRBJ2-6	NA	CASSLDRVSSGANVLTF	TGCGCCAGCAGCTTGGACCGAGTAAGCTCTGGGGCCAACGTCCTGACTTTC
TRBD1	TRBV11-3	TRBJ2-3	few	CASSLGGQDTQYF	TGTGCCAGCAGCTTAGGGGGACAGGATACGCAGTATTTT
NA	TRBV4-2	TRBJ1-2	few	CASSQALVLIYGYTF	TGTGCCAGCAGCCAGGCCTTGGTCCTCATCTATGGCTACACCTTC
TRBD2	TRBV2	TRBJ2-1	few	CASILAGVSDEQFF	TGTGCCAGCATTCTAGCGGGAGTGTCAGATGAGCAGTTCTTC
NA	TRBV20-1	TRBJ1-1	NA	CSARGGTEAFF	TGCAGTGCTAGGGGAGGGACTGAAGCTTTCTTT
TRBD2	TRBV30	TRBJ2-1	few	CAWSRGRTSQERNEQFF	TGTGCCTGGAGTCGCGGGAGGACCTCCCAAGAGAGGAATGAGCAGTTCTTC
TRBD2	TRBV5-4	TRBJ2-5	NA	CASSARTSVEETQYF	TGTGCCAGCAGCGCCAGGACTAGCGTGGAAGAGACCCAGTACTTC
NA	TRBV30	TRBJ1-2	NA	CAWSVAPLGYGYTF	TGTGCCTGGAGTGTAGCACCACTAGGCTATGGCTACACCTTC
TRBD2	TRBV5-1	TRBJ2-3	few	CASFGTSGTDTQYF	TGCGCCAGCTTCGGGACTAGCGGCACAGATACGCAGTATTTT
TRBD1	TRBV5-6	TRBJ1-1	NA	CASSWGQGTTEAFF	TGTGCCAGCAGCTGGGGACAGGGGACCACTGAAGCTTTCTTT
NA	TRBV5-1	TRBJ1-1	NA	CASSLGRRLNTEAFF	TGCGCCAGCAGCTTGGGGAGACGGTTGAACACTGAAGCTTTCTTT
NA	TRBV5-1	TRBJ2-7	few	CASSSQGYEQYF	TGCGCCAGCAGCTCACAGGGTTACGAGCAGTACTTC
TRBD1	TRBV30	TRBJ1-2	few	CAWGSTGGLTF	TGTGCCTGGGGCTCGACAGGGGGCCTCACCTTC
NA	TRBV30	TRBJ2-3	NA	CAWSEWALDTQYF	TGTGCCTGGAGTGAATGGGCTTTAGATACGCAGTATTTT
NA	TRBV9	TRBJ2-7	NA	CASSVILGAESFYEQYF	TGTGCCAGCAGCGTAATCTTGGGCGCAGAGTCGTTCTACGAGCAGTACTTC
NA	TRBV5-1	TRBJ2-5	NA	CASSLEGSSQYF	TGCGCCAGCAGCTTGGAGGGGTCGTCCCAGTACTTC